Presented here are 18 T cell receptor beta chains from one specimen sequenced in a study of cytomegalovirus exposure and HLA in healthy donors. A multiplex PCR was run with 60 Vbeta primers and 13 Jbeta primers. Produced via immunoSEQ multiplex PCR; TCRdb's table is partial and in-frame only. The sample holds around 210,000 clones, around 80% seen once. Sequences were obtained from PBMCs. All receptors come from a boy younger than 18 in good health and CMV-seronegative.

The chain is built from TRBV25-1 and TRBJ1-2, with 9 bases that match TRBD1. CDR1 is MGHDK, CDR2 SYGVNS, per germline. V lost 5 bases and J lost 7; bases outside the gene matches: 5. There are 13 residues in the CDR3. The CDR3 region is CASSPGQGRGYTF. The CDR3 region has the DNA TGTGCCAGCAGTCCCGGACAGGGGCGTGGCTACACCTTC.

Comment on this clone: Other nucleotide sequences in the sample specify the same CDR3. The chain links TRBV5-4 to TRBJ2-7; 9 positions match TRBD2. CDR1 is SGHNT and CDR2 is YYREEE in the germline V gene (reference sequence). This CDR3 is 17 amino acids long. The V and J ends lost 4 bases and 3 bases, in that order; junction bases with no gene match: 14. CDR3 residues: CASSPGLAGGGSYEQYF. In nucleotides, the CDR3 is TGTGCCAGCAGCCCGGGACTAGCCGGAGGGGGGAGCTACGAGCAGTACTTC.

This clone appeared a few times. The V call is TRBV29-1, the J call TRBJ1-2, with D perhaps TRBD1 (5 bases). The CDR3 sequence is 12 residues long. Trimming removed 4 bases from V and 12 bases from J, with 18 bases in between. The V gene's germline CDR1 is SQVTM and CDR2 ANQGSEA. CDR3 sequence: CSVVPQGQLNTF. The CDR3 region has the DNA TGCAGCGTTGTTCCTCAGGGTCAGCTTAACACCTTC.

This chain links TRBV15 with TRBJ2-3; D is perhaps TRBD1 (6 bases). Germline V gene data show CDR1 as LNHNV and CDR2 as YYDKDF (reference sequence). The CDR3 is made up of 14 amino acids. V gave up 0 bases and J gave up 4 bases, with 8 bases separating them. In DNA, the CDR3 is TGTGCCACCAGCAGAGATTCAGGGGCAGATACGCAGTATTTT. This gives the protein CATSRDSGADTQYF.

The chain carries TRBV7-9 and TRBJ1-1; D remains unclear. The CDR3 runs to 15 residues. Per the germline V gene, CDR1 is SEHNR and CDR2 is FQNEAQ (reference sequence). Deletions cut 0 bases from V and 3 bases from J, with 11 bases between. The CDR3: CASSLARGRDTEAFF. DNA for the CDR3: TGTGCCAGCAGCTTAGCACGGGGTAGGGACACTGAAGCTTTCTTT. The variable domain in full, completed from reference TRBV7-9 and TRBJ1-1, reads DTGVSQNPRHKITKRGQNVTFRCDPISEHNRLYWYRQTLGQGPEFLTYFQNEAQLEKSRLLSDRFSAERPKGSFSTLEIQRTEQGDSAMYLCASSLARGRDTEAFFGQGTRLTVV.

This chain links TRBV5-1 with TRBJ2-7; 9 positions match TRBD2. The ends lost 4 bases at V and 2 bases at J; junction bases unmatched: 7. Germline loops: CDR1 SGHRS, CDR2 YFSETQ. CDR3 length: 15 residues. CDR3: CASSPMGLAPYEQYF. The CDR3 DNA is TGCGCCAGCAGCCCCATGGGACTAGCTCCCTACGAGCAGTACTTC.

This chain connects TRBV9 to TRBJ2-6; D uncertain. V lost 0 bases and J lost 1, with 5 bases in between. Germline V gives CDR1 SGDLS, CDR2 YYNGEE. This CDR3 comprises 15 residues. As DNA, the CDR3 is TGTGCCAGCAGCGTAGGAGTATCTGGGGCCAACGTCCTGACTTTC. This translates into CASSVGVSGANVLTF.

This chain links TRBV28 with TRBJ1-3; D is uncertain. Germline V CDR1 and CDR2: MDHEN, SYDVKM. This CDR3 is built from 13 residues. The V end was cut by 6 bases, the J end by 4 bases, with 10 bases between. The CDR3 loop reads CASSKRFGNTIYF. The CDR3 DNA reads TGTGCCAGCAGCAAGAGGTTCGGAAACACCATATATTTT.

This chain's CDR3 is CAISWRDTDTQYF. The CDR3 region has the DNA TGTGCCATCAGCTGGCGGGACACAGATACGCAGTATTTT. The chain uses TRBV10-3 and TRBJ2-3; perhaps TRBD2 as D (6 bases). V was cut by 6 bases and J by 2 bases, with 9 bases left in between. This CDR3 has 13 amino acids. Per germline, CDR1 ENHRY and CDR2 SYGVKD.

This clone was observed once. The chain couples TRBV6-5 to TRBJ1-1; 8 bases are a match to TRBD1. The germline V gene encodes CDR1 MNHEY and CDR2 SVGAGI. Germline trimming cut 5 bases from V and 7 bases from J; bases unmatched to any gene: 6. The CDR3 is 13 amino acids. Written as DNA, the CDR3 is TGTGCCAGCAGTCCCCTTGGACAGGGTGAAGCTTTCTTT. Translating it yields CASSPLGQGEAFF.

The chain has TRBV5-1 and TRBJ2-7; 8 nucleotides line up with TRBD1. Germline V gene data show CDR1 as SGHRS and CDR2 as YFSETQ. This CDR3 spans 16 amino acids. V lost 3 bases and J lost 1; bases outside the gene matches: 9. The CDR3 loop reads CASSSAGTGGSYEQYF. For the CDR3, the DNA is TGCGCCAGCAGCTCGGCCGGGACAGGAGGTTCCTACGAGCAGTACTTC.

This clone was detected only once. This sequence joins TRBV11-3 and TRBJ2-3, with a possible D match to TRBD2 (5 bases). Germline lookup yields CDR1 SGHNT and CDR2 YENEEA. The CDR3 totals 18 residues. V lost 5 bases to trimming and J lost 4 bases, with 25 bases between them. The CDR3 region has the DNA TGTGCCAGCAGCCTGTCATTGCCTAGCTTTACATTTGCAGATACGCAGTATTTT. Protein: CASSLSLPSFTFADTQYF.

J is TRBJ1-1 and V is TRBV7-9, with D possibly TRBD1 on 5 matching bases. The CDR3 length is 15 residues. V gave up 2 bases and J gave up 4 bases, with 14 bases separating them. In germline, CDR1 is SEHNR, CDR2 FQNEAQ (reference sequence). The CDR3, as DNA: TGTGCCAGCAGCTTATCGGCGAAAGGGGTCACTGAAGCTTTCTTT. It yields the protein CASSLSAKGVTEAFF. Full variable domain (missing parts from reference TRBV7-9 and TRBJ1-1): DTGVSQNPRHKITKRGQNVTFRCDPISEHNRLYWYRQTLGQGPEFLTYFQNEAQLEKSRLLSDRFSAERPKGSFSTLEIQRTEQGDSAMYLCASSLSAKGVTEAFFGQGTRLTVV.

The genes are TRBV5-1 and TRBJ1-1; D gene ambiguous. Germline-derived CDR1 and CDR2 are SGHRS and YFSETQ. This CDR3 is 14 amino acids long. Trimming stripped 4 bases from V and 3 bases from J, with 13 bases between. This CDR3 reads CASSPGWGDTEAFF. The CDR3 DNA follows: TGCGCCAGCAGCCCCGGGTGGGGAGACACTGAAGCTTTCTTT.

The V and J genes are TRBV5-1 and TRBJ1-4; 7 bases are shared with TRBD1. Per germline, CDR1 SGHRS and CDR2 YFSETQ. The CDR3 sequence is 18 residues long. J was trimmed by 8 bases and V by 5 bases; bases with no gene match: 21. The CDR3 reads CASSIRPDREYHSEKLFF. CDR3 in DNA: TGCGCCAGCAGTATTAGGCCCGACAGGGAGTACCACTCCGAAAAACTGTTTTTT.

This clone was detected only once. The CDR3 nucleotides read TGCAGCGTTGTCACGGCAGAACAGGAAGCTTTCTTT. It translates to CSVVTAEQEAFF. This chain connects TRBV29-1 to TRBJ1-1; D is unresolved. The CDR3 is 12 residues long. V was cut by 4 bases and J by 8 bases, with 14 bases left in between. Per germline, CDR1 SQVTM and CDR2 ANQGSEA.

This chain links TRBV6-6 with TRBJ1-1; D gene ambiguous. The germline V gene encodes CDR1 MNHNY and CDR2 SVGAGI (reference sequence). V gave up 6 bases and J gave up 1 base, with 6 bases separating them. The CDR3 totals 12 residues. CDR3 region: CASSRENTEAFF. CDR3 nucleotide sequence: TGTGCCAGCAGCCGCGAGAACACTGAAGCTTTCTTT.

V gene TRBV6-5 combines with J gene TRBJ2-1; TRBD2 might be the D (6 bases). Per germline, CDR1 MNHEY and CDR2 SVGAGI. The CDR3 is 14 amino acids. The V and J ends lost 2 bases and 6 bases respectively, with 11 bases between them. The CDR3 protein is CASSYAEGFNEQFF. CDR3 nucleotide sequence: TGTGCCAGCAGTTACGCGGAGGGTTTCAATGAGCAGTTCTTC.